Here is one TCR beta chain with its context. This specimen comes from a study of blood T cell repertoires in COVID-19. Repertoires were generated with immunoSEQ multiplex PCR, while TCRdb's copy carries only in-frame clones and drops some. The repertoire holds tens of thousands of clones, under 85% seen once, with roughly 3% in the top ten. Germline assignment: CDR1 MNHEY and CDR2 SVGAGI. Germline trimming cut 2 bases from V and 0 bases from J; bases unmatched to any gene: 0. The CDR3 totals 15 residues. Sequenced material: peripheral blood. The J gene is TRBJ1-1, the V gene TRBV6-5; TRBD1 agrees at 10 bases. This TCR was sampled from a woman older than 75 with COVID-19, enrolled during active disease. The CDR3 DNA reads TGTGCCAGCAGTTACGGGACAGGGGTGAACACTGAAGCTTTCTTT. Amino acids: CASSYGTGVNTEAFF.